This T cell receptor beta chain appears in the sequencing data of a study of T cell repertoires in cytomegalovirus infection (dated by TCRdb to 2018 to 2020). Regarding the research as a whole: Peptide stimulations targeted recently identified HLA-C-restricted CMV epitopes, whose presentation resists viral immunomodulation, together with well-studied HLA-B-restricted epitopes. Donor HLA type was relevant to the analysis, because carriage of CMV infection together with the matching HLA type was indicated by public TCR beta signatures.

From V the trimming removes 4 bases and from J it removes 15 bases, while the gene matches leave 23 bases of the junction unaccounted for. Based on the germline V gene, the CDR1 and CDR2 sequences are SGHTA and FQGNSA. The CDR3 starts with the cysteine, ends with the phenylalanine, and has 17 residues. Kept here is only the CDR3 DNA, which spans 51 bases and is read in frame from base 1. The meaning of the sample's treatment or condition label: in vitro stimulation with specific CMV peptide epitopes to enrich CMV-specific T cells. About this clonotype: It lacks a known antigen. No base quality information exists; no much larger clone differs at one position.

Sequencer: Illumina HiSeq 1500. The raw public reads went through TCRdb reprocessing: fastp at Q25, MiXCR clone calling, in-frame beta chains kept. Entries are consolidated by CDR3 protein sequence, retaining the most common genes and DNA. Here the sample has roughly 160,000 distinct CDR3 sequences; roughly 21% occur a single time. Together, the top ten hold roughly 25% of the sample. Study-wide findings and limitations: Carriers of CMV infection plus the relevant HLA type were discriminated by the cumulative frequency of public TCR beta family members in the study cohort and in an independent roughly 340-donor cohort. The ex vivo response was dominated by HLA-C-restricted CMV-specific TCR beta clonotypes, which also provided the single most frequent clonotype in two of eight donors.

The sequence derives from a human donor in good health (CMV status not recorded). Some clones in this sample may be carry-over from other donors' samples. The rearrangement joined TRBV7-2 to TRBJ2-1; TRBD1 fits 8 bases in the junction. Sequenced material: CD8+ T cells from cultured PBMCs, taken from culture after CMV antigen stimulation. The DNA reads as follows: TGTGCCAGCAGCTCCGGACAGGGTGTCCATCCCCTTCTAAGGGGGTTCTTC. It translates as CASSSGQGVHPLLRGFF.